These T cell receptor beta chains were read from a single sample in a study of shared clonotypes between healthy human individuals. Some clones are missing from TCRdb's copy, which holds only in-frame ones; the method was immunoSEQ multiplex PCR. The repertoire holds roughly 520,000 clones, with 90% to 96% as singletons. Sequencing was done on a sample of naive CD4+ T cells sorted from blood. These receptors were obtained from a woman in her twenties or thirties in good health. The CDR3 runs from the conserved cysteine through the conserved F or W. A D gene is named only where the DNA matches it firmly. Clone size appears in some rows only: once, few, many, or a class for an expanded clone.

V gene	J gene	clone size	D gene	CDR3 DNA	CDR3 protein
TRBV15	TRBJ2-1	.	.	TGTGCCACCGGACGGACTGGTTCCTACAATGAGCAGTTCTTC	CATGRTGSYNEQFF
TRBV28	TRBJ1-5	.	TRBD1	TGTGCCAGCTGGGGACAGTCGTGGGATATGGGCAATCAGCCCCAGCATTTT	CASWGQSWDMGNQPQHF
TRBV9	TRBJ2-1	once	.	TGTGCCAGCAGCGAGGGGGGGAACAATGAGCAGTTCTTC	CASSEGGNNEQFF
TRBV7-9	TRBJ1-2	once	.	TGTGCCAGCAGACCGACGGACCGATATGGCTACACCTTC	CASRPTDRYGYTF
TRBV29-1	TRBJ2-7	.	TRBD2	TGCAGCGTAGGACTAGCGGGAGGAAGCGAGCAGTACTTC	CSVGLAGGSEQYF
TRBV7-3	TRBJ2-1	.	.	TGTGCCAGCAGCTCGGACGGTAGGAATGAGCAGTTCTTC	CASSSDGRNEQFF
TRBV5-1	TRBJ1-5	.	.	TGCGCCAGCAGCTTGGAGGGGGAAAGTGAGCCCCAGCATTTT	CASSLEGESEPQHF
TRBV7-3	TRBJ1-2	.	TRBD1	TGTGCCAGCAGCCGGACAGGGGGTGGCTATGGCTACACCTTC	CASSRTGGGYGYTF
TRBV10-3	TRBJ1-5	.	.	TGTGCCATCCGGGACACTAGCAATCAGCCCCAGCATTTT	CAIRDTSNQPQHF
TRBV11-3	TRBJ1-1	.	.	TGTGCCAGCAGCTTGTTCGGTTCTGGGGACACTGAAGCTTTCTTT	CASSLFGSGDTEAFF
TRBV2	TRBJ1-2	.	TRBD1	TGTGCCAGCAGGCCGGGACAGGGGTCGGTTGGCTACACCTTC	CASRPGQGSVGYTF
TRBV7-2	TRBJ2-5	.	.	TGTGCCAGCAGCCGGGACAAAGGGGAGACCCAGTACTTC	CASSRDKGETQYF
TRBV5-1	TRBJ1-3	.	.	TGCGCCAGCAGCGCGGACGGGGGAGTCGGAAACACCATATATTTT	CASSADGGVGNTIYF
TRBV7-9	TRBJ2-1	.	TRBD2	TGTGCCAGCAGCAGAGGACTAGCGGGACTTGGTGAGCAGTTCTTC	CASSRGLAGLGEQFF
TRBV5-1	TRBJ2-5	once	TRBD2	TGCGCCAGCAGCTTGGCTAGCGGGACGAAGACCCAGTACTTC	CASSLASGTKTQYF
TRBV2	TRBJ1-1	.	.	TGTGCCAGCAGTGAAGTCGAGAACACTGAAGCTTTCTTT	CASSEVENTEAFF
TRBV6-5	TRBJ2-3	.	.	TGTGCCAGCAGTTACGAGGGGACAGATACGCAGTATTTT	CASSYEGTDTQYF
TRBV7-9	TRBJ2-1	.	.	TGTGCCAGCAGCTTGAAACTAGCAGGGTACAATGAGCAGTTCTTC	CASSLKLAGYNEQFF
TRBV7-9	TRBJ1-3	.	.	TGTGCCAGCAGCTTAGGCTACGACTCTGGAAACACCATATATTTT	CASSLGYDSGNTIYF
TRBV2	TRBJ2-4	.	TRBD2	TGTGCCAGCGCGGGAGAGAATTCGGCTGCGGACTTC	CASAGENSAADF
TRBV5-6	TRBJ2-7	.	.	TGTGCCAGCAGCTTAAGGCCCCCGGGGGTCGAGCAGTACTTC	CASSLRPPGVEQYF
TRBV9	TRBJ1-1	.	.	TGTGCCAGCAGGGGTGCTTTGAACACTGAAGCTTTCTTT	CASRGALNTEAFF
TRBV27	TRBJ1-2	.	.	TGTGCCAGCAGTTTCGGGTCGGGGAGCGGCTACACCTTC	CASSFGSGSGYTF
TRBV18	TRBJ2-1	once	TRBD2	TGTGCCAGCTCACCACGGCTAGCGGGAGCCGAAAATGAGCAGTTCTTC	CASSPRLAGAENEQFF
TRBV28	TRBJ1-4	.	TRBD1	TGTGCCAGCAGTTTAGATAGGGGGACAGGTAACCATGCAACTAATGAAAAACTGTTTTTT	CASSLDRGTGNHATNEKLFF